What follows describes a single T cell receptor beta chain. The entry originates in a study of blood T cell repertoires in COVID-19. Turning to the study itself: PBMCs, B-cell-depleted T cells, or T cells were the source of the cDNA or gDNA that made up the material.

This table comes from immunoSEQ multiplex PCR, and its TCRdb copy is limited to in-frame clones, with some not included. The data contain more than 250,000 clones, about nine tenths of them singletons. Germline assignment: CDR1 MNHEY and CDR2 SVGEGT. The CDR3 extends over 12 amino acids. Trimming left V 4 bases short and J 8 bases short, with 9 bases between. Everyone who took part was 18 to 89 years old, and they came from about 23 US areas. Assignments of participants to cohorts depended upon their own reported clinical history. The TCR sequence derives from a woman younger than 30 who had recovered from COVID-19. This chain uses TRBV6-2 or TRBV6-3 with TRBJ1-5; D call uncertain. The sample comprised PBMCs or T cells enriched from blood (not recorded which). This CDR3 is CASSFPLKPQHF. CDR3 nucleotide sequence: TGTGCCAGCAGTTTCCCCCTTAAGCCCCAGCATTTT.